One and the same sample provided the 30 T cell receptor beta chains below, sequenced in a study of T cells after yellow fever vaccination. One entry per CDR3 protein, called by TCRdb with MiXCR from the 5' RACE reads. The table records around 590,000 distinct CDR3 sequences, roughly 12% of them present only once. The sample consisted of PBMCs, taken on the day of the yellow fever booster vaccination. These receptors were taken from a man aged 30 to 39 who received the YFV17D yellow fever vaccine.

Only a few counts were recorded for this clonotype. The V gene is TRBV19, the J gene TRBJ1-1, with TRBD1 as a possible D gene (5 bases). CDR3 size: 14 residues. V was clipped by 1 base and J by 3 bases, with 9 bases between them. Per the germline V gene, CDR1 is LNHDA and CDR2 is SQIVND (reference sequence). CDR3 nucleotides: TGTGCCAGTAGTATAGTGGGACGGTACACTGAAGCTTTCTTT. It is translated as CASSIVGRYTEAFF.

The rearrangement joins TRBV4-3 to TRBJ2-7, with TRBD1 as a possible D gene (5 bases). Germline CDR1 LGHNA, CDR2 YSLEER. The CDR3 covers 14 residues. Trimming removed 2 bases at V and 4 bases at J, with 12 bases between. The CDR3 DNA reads TGCGCCAGCAGCCAACGGGTAGGGGTATACGAGCAGTACTTC. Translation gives CASSQRVGVYEQYF.

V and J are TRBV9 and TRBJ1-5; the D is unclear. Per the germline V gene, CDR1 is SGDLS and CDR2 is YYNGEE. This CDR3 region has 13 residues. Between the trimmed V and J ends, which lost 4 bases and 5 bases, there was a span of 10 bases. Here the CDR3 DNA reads TGTGCCAGCAGCTCCCCCTCGGATCAGCCCCAGCATTTT. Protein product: CASSSPSDQPQHF.

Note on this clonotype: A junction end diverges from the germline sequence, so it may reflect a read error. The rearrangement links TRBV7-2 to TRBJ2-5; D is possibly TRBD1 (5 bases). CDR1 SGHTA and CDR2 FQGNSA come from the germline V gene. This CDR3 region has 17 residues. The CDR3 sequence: CASSFSRQFLYQETKYF. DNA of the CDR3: TGTGCCAGCAGCTTCTCGAGACAGTTCTTGTACCAAGAGACCAAGTACTTC.

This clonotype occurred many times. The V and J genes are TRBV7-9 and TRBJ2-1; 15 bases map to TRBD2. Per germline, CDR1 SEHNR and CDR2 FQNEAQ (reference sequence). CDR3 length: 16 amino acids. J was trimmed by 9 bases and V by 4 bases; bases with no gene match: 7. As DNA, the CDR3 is TGTGCCAGCAGCTCCGGGACTAGCGGGAGGAAGGGTGAGCAGTTCTTC. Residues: CASSSGTSGRKGEQFF.

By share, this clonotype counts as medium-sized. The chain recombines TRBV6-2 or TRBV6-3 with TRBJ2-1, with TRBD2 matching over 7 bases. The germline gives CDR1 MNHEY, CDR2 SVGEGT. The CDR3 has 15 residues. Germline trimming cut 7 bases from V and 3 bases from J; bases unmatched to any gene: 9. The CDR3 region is CASKPQRDYYNEQFF. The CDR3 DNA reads TGTGCCAGCAAACCCCAGCGGGACTACTACAATGAGCAGTTCTTC.

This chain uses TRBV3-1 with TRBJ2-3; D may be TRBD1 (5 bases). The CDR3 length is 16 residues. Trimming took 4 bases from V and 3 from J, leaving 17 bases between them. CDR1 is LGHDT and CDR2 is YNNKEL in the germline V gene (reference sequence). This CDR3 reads CASSPKTAWVTDTQYF. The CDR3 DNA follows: TGTGCCAGCAGCCCCAAGACAGCCTGGGTGACAGATACGCAGTATTTT.

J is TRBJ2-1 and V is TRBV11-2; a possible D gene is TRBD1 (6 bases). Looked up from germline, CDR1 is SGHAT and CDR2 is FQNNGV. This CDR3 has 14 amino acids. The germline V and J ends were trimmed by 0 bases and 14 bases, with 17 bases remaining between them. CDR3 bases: TGTGCCAGCAGCTTAGATCAGCAGACAGGACGAAAGTTCTTC. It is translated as CASSLDQQTGRKFF. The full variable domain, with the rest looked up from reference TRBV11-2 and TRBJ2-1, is EAGVAQSPRYKIIEKRQSVAFWCNPISGHATLYWYQQILGQGPKLLIQFQNNGVVDDSQLPKDRFSAERLKGVDSTLKIQPAKLEDSAVYLCASSLDQQTGRKFFGPGTRLTVL.

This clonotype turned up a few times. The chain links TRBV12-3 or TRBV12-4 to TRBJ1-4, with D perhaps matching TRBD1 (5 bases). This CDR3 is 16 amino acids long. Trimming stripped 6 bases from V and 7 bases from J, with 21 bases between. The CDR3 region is CASSPTGGGRAEKLFF. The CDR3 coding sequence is TGTGCCAGCAGCCCAACCGGGGGAGGAAGAGCTGAAAAACTGTTTTTT.

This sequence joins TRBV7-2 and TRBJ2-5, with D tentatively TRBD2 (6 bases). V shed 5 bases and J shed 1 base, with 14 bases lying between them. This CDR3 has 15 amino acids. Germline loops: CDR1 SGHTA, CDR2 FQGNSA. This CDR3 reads CASSPRFSGQETQYF. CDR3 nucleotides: TGTGCCAGCAGCCCCCGGTTTAGCGGCCAAGAGACCCAGTACTTC. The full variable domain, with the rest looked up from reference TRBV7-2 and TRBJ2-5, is GAGVSQSPSNKVTEKGKDVELRCDPISGHTALYWYRQSLGQGLEFLIYFQGNSAPDKSGLPSDRFSAERTGGSVSTLTIQRTQQEDSAVYLCASSPRFSGQETQYFGPGTRLLVL.

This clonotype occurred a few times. The chain's CDR3 is CSVFPGGPGKNIQYF. In DNA form, the CDR3 reads TGCAGCGTTTTTCCGGGAGGGCCCGGCAAAAACATTCAGTACTTC. This chain uses TRBV29-1 with TRBJ2-4; TRBD2 matches 8 bases. Trimming removed 5 bases from V and 3 bases from J; junction bases left unmatched: 9. The germline gives CDR1 SQVTM, CDR2 ANQGSEA. The CDR3 contains 15 residues.

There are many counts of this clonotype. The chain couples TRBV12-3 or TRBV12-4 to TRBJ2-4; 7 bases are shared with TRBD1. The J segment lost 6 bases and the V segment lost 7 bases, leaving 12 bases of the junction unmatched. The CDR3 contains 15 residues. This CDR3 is CASTKGQKEGNIQYF. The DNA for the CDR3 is TGTGCCAGCACCAAGGGACAGAAAGAAGGAAACATTCAGTACTTC.

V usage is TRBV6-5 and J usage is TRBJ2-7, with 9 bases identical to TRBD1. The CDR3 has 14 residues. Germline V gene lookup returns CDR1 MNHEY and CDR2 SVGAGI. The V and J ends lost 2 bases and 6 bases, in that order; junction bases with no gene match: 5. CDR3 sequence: CASSYRTGAFEQYF. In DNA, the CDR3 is TGTGCCAGCAGTTACCGGACAGGGGCCTTCGAGCAGTACTTC.

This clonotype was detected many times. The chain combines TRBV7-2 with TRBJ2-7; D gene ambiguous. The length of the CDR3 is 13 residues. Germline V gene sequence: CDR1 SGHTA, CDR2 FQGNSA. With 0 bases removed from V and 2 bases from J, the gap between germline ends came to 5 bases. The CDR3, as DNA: TGTGCCAGCAGCTTAGCGGATGCCTACGAGCAGTACTTC. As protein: CASSLADAYEQYF. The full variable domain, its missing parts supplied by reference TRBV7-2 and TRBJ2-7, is GAGVSQSPSNKVTEKGKDVELRCDPISGHTALYWYRQSLGQGLEFLIYFQGNSAPDKSGLPSDRFSAERTGGSVSTLTIQRTQQEDSAVYLCASSLADAYEQYFGPGTRLTVT.

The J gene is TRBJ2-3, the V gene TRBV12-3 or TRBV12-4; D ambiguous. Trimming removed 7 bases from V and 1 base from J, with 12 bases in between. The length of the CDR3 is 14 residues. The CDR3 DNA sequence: TGTGCCAGCACCCAAATCCAGCGCACAGATACGCAGTATTTT. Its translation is CASTQIQRTDTQYF.

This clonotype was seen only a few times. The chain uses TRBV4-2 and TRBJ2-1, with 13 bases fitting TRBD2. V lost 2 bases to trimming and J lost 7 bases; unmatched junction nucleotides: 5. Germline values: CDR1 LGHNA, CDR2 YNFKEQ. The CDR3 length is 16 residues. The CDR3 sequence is CASSQTSGRAWNEQFF. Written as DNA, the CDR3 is TGTGCCAGCAGCCAAACTAGCGGGAGGGCCTGGAATGAGCAGTTCTTC.

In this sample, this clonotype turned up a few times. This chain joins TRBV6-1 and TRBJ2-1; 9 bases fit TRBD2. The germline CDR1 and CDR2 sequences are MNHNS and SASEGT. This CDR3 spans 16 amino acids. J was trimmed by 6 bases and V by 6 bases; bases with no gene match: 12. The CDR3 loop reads CASSDPGGRVGNEQFF. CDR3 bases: TGTGCCAGCAGCGACCCAGGCGGGAGGGTTGGCAATGAGCAGTTCTTC.

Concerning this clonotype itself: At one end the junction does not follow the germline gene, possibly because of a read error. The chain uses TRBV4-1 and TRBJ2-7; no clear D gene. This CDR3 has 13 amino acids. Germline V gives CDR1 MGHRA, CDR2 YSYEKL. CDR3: CASSTDPDYEQYF. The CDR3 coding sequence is TGTGCCAGCAGCACGGACCCGGACTACGAGCAGTACTTC.

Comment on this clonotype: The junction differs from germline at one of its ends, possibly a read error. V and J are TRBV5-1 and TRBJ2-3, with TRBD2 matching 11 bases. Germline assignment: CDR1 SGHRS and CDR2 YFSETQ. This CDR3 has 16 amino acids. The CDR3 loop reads CASSSRPLAGGDSQYF. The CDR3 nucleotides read TGCGCCAGCAGCTCCCGCCCCCTAGCGGGAGGAGATTCGCAGTATTTT.

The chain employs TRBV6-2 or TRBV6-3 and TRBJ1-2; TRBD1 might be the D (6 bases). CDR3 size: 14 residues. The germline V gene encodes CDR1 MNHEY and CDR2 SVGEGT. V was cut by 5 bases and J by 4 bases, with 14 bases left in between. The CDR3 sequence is CASSPAGTSYGYTF. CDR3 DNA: TGTGCCAGCAGTCCAGCCGGGACATCCTATGGCTACACCTTC.

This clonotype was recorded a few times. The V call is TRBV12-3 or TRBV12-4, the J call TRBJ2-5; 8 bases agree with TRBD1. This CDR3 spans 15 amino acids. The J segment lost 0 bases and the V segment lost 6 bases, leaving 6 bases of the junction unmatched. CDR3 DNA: TGTGCCAGCAGCCCAGGGGGCCTGTACCAAGAGACCCAGTACTTC. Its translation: CASSPGGLYQETQYF.

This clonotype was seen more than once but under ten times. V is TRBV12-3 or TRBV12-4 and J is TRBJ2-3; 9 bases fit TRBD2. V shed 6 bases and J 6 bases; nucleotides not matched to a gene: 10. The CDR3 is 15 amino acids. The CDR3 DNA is TGTGCCAGCAGGTCCCTAGCGGCGGGGGGGGATACGCAGTATTTT. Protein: CASRSLAAGGDTQYF.

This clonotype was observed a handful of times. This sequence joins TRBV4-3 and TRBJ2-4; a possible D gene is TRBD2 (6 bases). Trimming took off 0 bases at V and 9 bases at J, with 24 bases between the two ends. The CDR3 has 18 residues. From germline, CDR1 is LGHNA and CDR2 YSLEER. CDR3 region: CASSQDHHGDPQGGIQYF. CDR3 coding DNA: TGCGCCAGCAGCCAAGATCATCATGGGGACCCGCAGGGAGGCATTCAGTACTTC.

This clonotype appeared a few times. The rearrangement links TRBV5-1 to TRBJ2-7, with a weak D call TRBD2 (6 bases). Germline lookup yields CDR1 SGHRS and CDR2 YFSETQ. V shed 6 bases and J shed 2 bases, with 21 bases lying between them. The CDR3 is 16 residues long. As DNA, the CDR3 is TGCGCCAGCAACCCCCTAGCGAGGGATTCAACCTACGAGCAGTACTTC. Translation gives CASNPLARDSTYEQYF.

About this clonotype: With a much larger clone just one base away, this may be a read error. For the CDR3, the DNA is TGTGCCAGCAGTTACGCCTACGAGCAGTACTTC. This encodes CASSYAYEQYF. The chain links TRBV6-2 or TRBV6-3 to TRBJ2-7; unclear D gene. The CDR3 extends over 11 amino acids. Germline lookup yields CDR1 MNHEY and CDR2 SVGEGT. The V gene lost 2 bases and the J gene lost 2 bases, with 1 base spanning the gap.

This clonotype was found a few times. In nucleotides, the CDR3 is TGTGCCAGCAGTCTGTCAGCCGATAGCAATCAGCCCCAGCATTTT. Protein: CASSLSADSNQPQHF. V gene TRBV12-3 or TRBV12-4 combines with J gene TRBJ1-5, with unresolved D. This CDR3 has 15 amino acids. V lost 5 bases and J lost 0, with 11 bases in between.

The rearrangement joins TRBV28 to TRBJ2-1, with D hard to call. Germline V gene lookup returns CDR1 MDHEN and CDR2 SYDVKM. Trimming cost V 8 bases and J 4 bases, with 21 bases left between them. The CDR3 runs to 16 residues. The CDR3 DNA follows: TGTGCCAGCGTAAAGGCCGGATCCCTGGAATACAATGAGCAGTTCTTC. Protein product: CASVKAGSLEYNEQFF.

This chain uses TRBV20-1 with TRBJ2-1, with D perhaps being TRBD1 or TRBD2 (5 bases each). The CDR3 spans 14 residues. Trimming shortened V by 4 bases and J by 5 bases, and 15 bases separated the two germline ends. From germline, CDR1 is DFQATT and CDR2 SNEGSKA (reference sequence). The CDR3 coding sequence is TGCAGTGCTATGTTTTGGGACCCCAACAATGAGCAGTTCTTC. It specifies CSAMFWDPNNEQFF.

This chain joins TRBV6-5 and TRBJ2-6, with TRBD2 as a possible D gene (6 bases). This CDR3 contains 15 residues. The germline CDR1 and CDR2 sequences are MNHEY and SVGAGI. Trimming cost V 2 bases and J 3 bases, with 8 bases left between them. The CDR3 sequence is CASSYGGLGANVLTF. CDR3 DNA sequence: TGTGCCAGCAGTTACGGGGGACTTGGGGCCAACGTCCTGACTTTC.

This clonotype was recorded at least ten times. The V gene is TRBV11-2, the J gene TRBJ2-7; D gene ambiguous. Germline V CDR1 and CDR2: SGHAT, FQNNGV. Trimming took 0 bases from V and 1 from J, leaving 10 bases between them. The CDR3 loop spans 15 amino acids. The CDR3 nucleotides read TGTGCCAGCAGCTTAGATCTAGGTGTGTCCTACGAGCAGTACTTC. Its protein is CASSLDLGVSYEQYF.